This record covers a single T cell receptor beta chain. What this receptor recognizes is not known. Base qualities are not provided; no much larger clone lies one nucleotide away. Trimming removed 7 bases from V and 2 bases from J, leaving 9 bases between the germline ends. There are 12 amino acids in the CDR3, from cysteine to phenylalanine inclusive. Of all the DNA, just the CDR3 is kept, 36 bases in frame from base 1. CDR1 and CDR2, per the germline V gene (reference sequence), are MNHEY and SMNVEV. The donors were healthy, HIV-negative adults who had no recently reported acute infections or vaccinations. Every donor was a Caucasian adult living in Nashville, Tennessee, USA. CD4+ T cells were enriched by magnetic negative selection; naive cells were then positively selected on CD45RA, and the negative fraction formed the memory subset. Blood was collected by leukapheresis, and PBMCs were isolated by Ficoll-Histopaque density gradient centrifugation and then cryopreserved in liquid nitrogen vapor phase. Purity and quantity of every magnetically sorted T cell population were checked by analytical flow cytometry. Genomic DNA was isolated from every sorted fraction and measured by UV absorbance on a Nanodrop 2000c.

The sample is drawn from a study of shared clonotypes between healthy human individuals (TCRdb year 2020). For context, the study as a whole: The cohort comprised a couple of women and a few men aged 18 to 49 years. To estimate repertoire size and how much clonotype sharing occurs between individuals, the study deeply sequenced the blood TCR repertoires of several healthy adults. To increase sequencing depth and limit assay-specific biases, TCR repertoire library preparation and sequencing were carried out by different laboratories using diverse techniques. Leukapheresis yielded between about 0.9 and 10 billion PBMCs per donor. For each donor, CD4 naive and CD4 memory were each given three plates, CD8 naive was given two plates, and CD8 memory was given one plate.

General findings and caveats noted by the study authors: Sampling was restricted to blood, and TCR repertoires in tissues likely differ from the TCR repertoires found in blood. Based on pairwise subsampling, the degree of clonotype sharing among donors was expected to be affected by sequencing depth. Sharing across several donors was observed for roughly 5.4% of naive CD4, less than 4% of naive CD8, 2% to 2.5% of memory CD4, and about 0.38% of memory CD8 clonotypes. The small number of donors limited the genetic and exposure-history diversity represented. Naive subsets generally had larger estimated clonotype richness than memory subsets. Incomplete sequencing was indicated by rarefaction of sorted-subset datasets, despite the large sequencing depth. Higher generation probabilities were observed for clonotypes shared by all four sorted-subset donors than for non-shared clonotypes.

Using the deep immunoSEQ assay, multiplex PCR amplified TCR CDR3 regions from genomic DNA. For each cell subset, the extracted genomic DNA was distributed evenly across all wells of several immunoSEQ 96-well plates, and each plate served as one replicate. Each replicate PCR for sorted subsets received roughly 200 ng genomic DNA, equal to tens of thousands of T cell genomes. Purified libraries were measured with a Qubit 3.0 fluorometer, size-checked on a Bioanalyzer 2100, and measured again with the KAPA Library Quantification kit. Each immunoSEQ 96-well plate was sequenced on its own single-read 150-cycle Illumina NextSeq 550 flow cell. The original pipeline was this. The immunoSEQ output contained only junctional sequences without quality scores, so filtering could not match that applied to full-length reads. Sequences were annotated with PyIR, a Python wrapper for IgBLAST v1.9, and V/J genes and CDR3 were assigned using IMGT germline references. Any read was removed if the V/J assignment was weak (E-value above 1e-6), the CDR3 was missing, or the read contained stop codons, out-of-frame junctions, or ambiguous translated residues. V3J clonotypes were defined by identical inferred V gene, J gene, and CDR3 amino acid sequence. Percentage overlap between repertoires was computed as shared unique clonotypes divided by the size of the smaller repertoire. RTK rarefaction, the Chao1 estimator, and Recon v2.1 estimates of unobserved clonotypes were used to assess repertoire richness. Generation probabilities were computed with OLGA for all TCRbeta clonotypes obtained by the gDNA method from several donors. The table comes from immuneACCESS by way of TCRdb, which keeps in-frame sequences with V and J called. Part of the clones is missing from these tables; in studies checked, under half for an unresolved V gene and the rest for unknown reasons. V and J calls and clone size are copied from that table; D and trimming were computed from the DNA. The sample contains approximately 1,500,000 clones, approximately 98% of them found a single time. The leading ten clones occupy approximately 0.44% of the sample.

The sequence links TRBV27 to TRBJ2-7; the D gene is unclear. This receptor was obtained from a man aged 30-40 years in good health. The sequencing input was naive CD4+ T cells sorted from blood. Read against the paper, the sample's cell subset or site label means: CD45RA+ positively selected. The CDR3 reads CASKVGTYEQYF. The DNA sequence reads TGTGCCAGCAAGGTAGGGACCTACGAGCAGTACTTC.